Here is one T cell receptor beta chain with its context. A J-beta primer mix and a sample-barcoded 5' primer were used in a second PCR of about 7 to 12 cycles. TCRdb fed the 5' RACE reads into MiXCR, producing one record per CDR3 protein. The sample includes roughly 1,500,000 distinct CDR3 sequences, roughly a third of them seen just once. Per germline, CDR1 MDHEN and CDR2 SYDVKM. V lost 2 bases, J lost 4 bases, and 4 bases stayed unmatched. The CDR3 spans 14 residues. The data derive from a study of blood T cells in healthy people across ages. Sequencing used blood. This clonotype originated in a woman in her 30s in good health. This chain connects TRBV28 to TRBJ1-1; 7 nucleotides align to TRBD1. In DNA, the CDR3 is TGTGCCAGCAGTTTAGTCAGGGGGTCCACTGAAGCTTTCTTT. It specifies CASSLVRGSTEAFF.